A few counts support the clone carrying this T cell receptor beta chain. Everyone who donated was a healthy bone marrow donor. This sample is drawn from a study of cytomegalovirus exposure and HLA in healthy donors. The CDR3 totals 14 residues. CDR1 is SEHNR and CDR2 is FQNEAQ in the germline V gene (reference sequence). With 1 base clipped from V and 7 bases from J, the junction kept 6 bases outside the gene matches. Amplification used 60 Vbeta primers and 13 Jbeta primers. Measured with immunoSEQ multiplex PCR; TCRdb has only the in-frame clones, and not every one. Of about 250,000 clones in the sample, roughly 84% were seen once.

This receptor was obtained from a girl aged 2 to 10 in good health and CMV-seronegative. The gene calls are TRBV7-9 and TRBJ2-7; TRBD1 matches 8 bases. The material sequenced was PBMCs. CDR3: CASSLGTGMGEQYF. In nucleotides, the CDR3 is TGTGCCAGCAGCTTAGGGACAGGGATGGGGGAGCAGTACTTC.